The sequence of this T cell receptor (beta chain) was determined in a study of cytomegalovirus exposure and HLA in healthy donors (dated by TCRdb to the late 2010s). In the study overall: An earlier analysis of under 600 of the donors reported about 250 Gb of sequence data and around 120 million unique TCR beta sequences from about 179 million T cells. An early release that covered fewer than 800 HLA-typed donors contained about 300 gigabases of sequencing data and tens of millions of unique TCR sequences. To predict cytomegalovirus infection status, the study combined high-throughput TCR immunosequencing, statistical association of individual TCRs with disease status, and machine learning. Of the 398 genotyped donors, over 70% fell in the genetic ancestry cluster associated with self-reported Caucasian donors. In an earlier analysis of over 550 of the donors, high-throughput TCR beta sequencing was used to judge whether each TCR beta V gene segment behaved as functional or pseudogenic. HLA typing included class I and class II loci at four-digit resolution. Besides the first cohort of roughly 700 subjects, a separate validation cohort made up of 120 or so different subjects was used. Typing coverage differed by locus: A, B, C, DRB1 and DQB1 were typed in about 620-630 donors, DQA1 in about 560, DPA1 in approximately 600, and DPB1 in approximately 450. The study was designed to test whether signatures of past pathogen exposure could be identified by cataloging public T cell receptors. To study patterns of TCR occurrence, a later analysis re-analyzed previously published TCR beta repertoires from 666 donors and added high-resolution HLA genotyping. Because of strong linkage in the cohort, five DR-DQ haplotypes were treated as single units for association and clustering. Donor age, sex, ethnicity and CMV serostatus were compiled alongside the repertoire data. The study profiled the T cell repertoires of under 700 subjects by immunosequencing and related them to cytomegalovirus serostatus. Every repertoire in the discovery cohort had been generated on one and the same sequencing platform. Genome-wide SNP genotypes for about three fifths of the 666 donors were used in a later genetic analysis, which treated that subset as a discovery cohort. Across around 400 genotyped donors of the cohort, an average of roughly 250,000 unique TCR beta nucleotide sequences per donor were sequenced, and 15% to 20% of those sequences were non-productive. The later analysis used no new phenotypic data to find candidate immune exposures, relying instead on TCR beta sequences and their occurrence across donors.

Points on this clone: Its binding antigen is unknown. Within one base of it there is no much larger clone, and no base qualities were kept.

From the cysteine through the phenylalanine, the CDR3 covers 13 amino acids. Only the CDR3 region is kept as DNA, spanning 39 bases read in frame from base 1. CDR1 and CDR2 are drawn from the germline V gene (reference sequence): LNHDA, SQIVND. V was cut back by 6 bases and J by 1 base, leaving a gap of 9 bases between them. Libraries were constructed by the immunoSEQ multiplex PCR assay. The multiplex PCR relied on a mix of 60 forward primers for TCR Vbeta segments and 13 reverse primers for TCR Jbeta segments. A multiplex PCR assay on genomic DNA amplified the CDR3 region of rearranged TCR beta genes. Amplified TCR beta libraries were sequenced as 87-base-pair reads on the Illumina HiSeq System. In the paper's pipeline: A later analysis tallied around 87 million unique TCR beta chains across the 650 to 750 repertoires, and about 12 million of those chains were shared by two or more donors. Raw reads were error-corrected and collapsed into unique sequences with a nearest-neighbor algorithm that merged closely related sequences to remove PCR and sequencing errors. To assign V, D and J gene segments, CDR3 sequences were aligned to IMGT reference sequences. Each retained sequence needed at least a six-nucleotide match to both a V gene segment and a J gene segment. Rearrangements were called productive when the CDR3 lacked stop codons and stayed in frame with V and J; all others were non-productive. CDR3 was defined by IMGT convention, running from the second conserved V-encoded cysteine to the conserved J-encoded phenylalanine. In an earlier analysis of just under 600 of the donors, sequences lacking an unambiguous match to a single V gene segment were excluded. In an earlier analysis of 500 to 750 of the donors, V segments were called functional above 56.7% productive rearrangements and were called segregating when the between-donor standard deviation exceeded 5%. A statistical classification framework was developed to diagnose cytomegalovirus status using the catalog of TCR beta chain sequences. A later analysis assigned V and J genes by comparing TCR nucleotide sequences with IMGT/GENE-DB human TR gene sequences. A later analysis assigned CDR3 sequences and most-parsimonious VDJ recombination scenarios with the TCRdist pipeline. In a later analysis, every TCR beta chain was defined by the combination of its CDR3 amino acid sequence and its V-gene family, and reads without a unique V-gene family were dropped. A later analysis removed over 500 highly shared, low-generation-probability nucleotide sequences to deal with suspected cross-contamination and a sequencing artifact. In a later analysis, a clonal expansion index was calculated for each public chain from normalized within-repertoire ranks of inferred template counts. In a later analysis, generation probabilities were computed using a VDJ recombination model fitted to out-of-frame rearrangements, and the results were checked against IGoR. Hypergeometric tests were used in a later analysis to score TCR-TCR, TCR-HLA and TCR-CMV co-occurrence, with a repertoire-size bias correction applied to the TCR pairs. In a later analysis, false discovery rates were estimated by permuting HLA or CMV assignments 20 times. In a later analysis, co-occurring TCRs were grouped using DBSCAN, with TCRdist sequence similarity added in when clustering inside HLA-allele-positive subsets. For co-occurrence clustering, repertoires with fewer than 30,000 or more than 120,000 public chains were excluded, along with 5 or 6 repertoires with anomalous nucleotide sharing. Imported from immuneACCESS, the table was reduced by TCRdb to in-frame sequences with V and J called. These copies leave out some clones; in studies compared against another copy, an unresolved V gene accounts for under half, and the cause of the remainder is not known. V, J and clone size reflect that table, while D and trimming were determined from the DNA. The sample profile shows about 200,000 clones; 75% to 80% of them were found once. The ten largest clones capture more than 1.5% of the sample.

Results and caveats for the whole study, not just this receptor: Strong co-occurrence of HLA alleles, especially DR and DQ, made assigning TCR associations to individual alleles difficult. A further reported finding was that TCR beta sequences accurately predicted the HLA-A and HLA-B alleles for most subjects in the first cohort. A later analysis found that most CMV-associated TCR beta chains appeared HLA-restricted, with HLA associations seemingly driven largely by CMV exposure. For the cohort, immune exposure information was limited to CMV serostatus. A cluster of highly shared sequence variants was judged likely to represent a technical artifact of the sequencing pipeline. The cohort was sequenced for TCR beta chains only, and without alpha or paired-chain data the features that could be detected were limited. Several of the top co-occurrence clusters appeared to be linked to parvovirus B19, influenza, CMV and Epstein-Barr virus, according to a later analysis. In the study, some 160 TCR beta chains were listed as associated with cytomegalovirus. Most TCR sequences were seen in very few donors, while some public TCRs were found in many individuals. Because some donors lacked HLA typing at each locus, the association tests relied only on the typed subset. Broadly in line with IMGT annotations, most TCR beta V segments showed up in productive rearrangements about 90% or about 30% of the time in an earlier analysis of 450 to 750 of the donors. A later analysis associated about 16,000 TCR beta sequences with specific HLA alleles at a false discovery rate of 0.05. In a later analysis, HLA-associated TCR beta chains showed more clonal expansion and lower generation probabilities than non-associated chains that were equally common. Sequencing depth was assumed to be roughly uniform across donors in the presence/absence analyses, though that assumption may not hold. A later genetic analysis reported fewer N-insertions in productive TCRs among donors in an Asian-associated ancestry cluster than the approximately 700-donor mean. Linkage disequilibrium might explain the correlated functional status among segregating V segments, but an unknown experimental factor could not be ruled out. In vitro tests confirmed that a few of the cytomegalovirus-associated TCR beta chains recognize cytomegalovirus antigens. According to the authors, the approach could potentially be generalized to other disease states and immunological phenotypes. The 87-base-pair reads could not distinguish some IMGT-functional V segments, including TRBV6-2 and TRBV6-3, so those segments were excluded. The classifier was reported to diagnose cytomegalovirus status with high specificity and sensitivity in both the original and validation cohorts. According to a later analysis, TCR association rates differed among HLA loci, with DRB1 alleles showing the most associated TCRs and HLA-C alleles showing the fewest. Because counts were too low, roughly 18 rarely observed V segments, including chromosome 9 orphons, were left out of the earlier analysis of 500 to 750 of the donors. V-gene and J-gene trimming of TCR beta chains was associated with a missense DCLRE1C variant in a later genetic analysis, and the association was replicated in an independent cohort.

The cohort was made up of about 670 healthy bone marrow donors. At the time of sampling, all cohort members were nominally healthy, though unrecorded immune exposures were likely present. The donor was CMV seronegative and belonged to the group of 350 to 400 seronegative cohort members. A peripheral blood sample was collected from each donor, and TCR beta sequencing was performed on peripheral blood mononuclear cells. The Qiagen DNeasy Blood Extraction Kit was used to extract genomic DNA from the blood cell samples. Recombination linked TRBV19 to TRBJ1-1; the best D guess is TRBD1, with 5 bases matching. The TCR sequence derives from a man aged 18 to 29 in good health and CMV-seronegative. The specimen sequenced was PBMCs. Here the CDR3 is given as CASRVTENTEAFF. The nucleotide sequence reads as follows: TGTGCCAGTAGAGTGACAGAGAACACTGAAGCTTTCTTT.